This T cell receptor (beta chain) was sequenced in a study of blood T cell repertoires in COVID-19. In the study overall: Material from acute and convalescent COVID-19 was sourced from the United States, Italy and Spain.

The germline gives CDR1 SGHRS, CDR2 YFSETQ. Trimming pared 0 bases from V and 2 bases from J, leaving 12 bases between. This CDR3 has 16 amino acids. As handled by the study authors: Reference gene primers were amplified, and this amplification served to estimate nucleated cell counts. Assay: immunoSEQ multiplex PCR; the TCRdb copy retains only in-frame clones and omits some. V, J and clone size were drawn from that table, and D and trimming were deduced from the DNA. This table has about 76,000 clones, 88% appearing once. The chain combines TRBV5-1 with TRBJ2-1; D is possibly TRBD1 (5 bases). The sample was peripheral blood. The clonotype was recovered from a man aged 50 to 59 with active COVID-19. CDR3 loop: CASSLVQGSTYNEQFF. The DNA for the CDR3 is TGCGCCAGCAGCTTGGTGCAGGGCAGCACCTACAATGAGCAGTTCTTC. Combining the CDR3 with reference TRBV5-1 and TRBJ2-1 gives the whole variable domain KAGVTQTPRYLIKTRGQQVTLSCSPISGHRSVSWYQQTPGQGLQFLFEYFSETQRNKGNFPGRFSGRQFSNSRSEMNVSTLELGDSALYLCASSLVQGSTYNEQFFGPGTRLTVL.